The 16 T cell receptor beta chains below come from one sample, sequenced in a study of blood T cell repertoires in COVID-19 (dated by TCRdb to the early 2020s). Library construction relied on the immunoSEQ multiplex PCR assay. The table comes from immuneACCESS by way of TCRdb, which keeps in-frame sequences with V and J called. Part of the clones is missing from these tables; in studies checked, under half for an unresolved V gene and the rest for unknown reasons. Counted in this sample were more than 90,000 clones; 70% to 80% of them appeared once. The ten largest clonotypes hold roughly 6.2% of the sample. Input material: peripheral blood. These receptors all come from a man aged 65 to 85 with acute or convalescent COVID-19.

This clone occurred a few times. V gene TRBV16 combines with J gene TRBJ2-2, with D possibly TRBD2 on 5 matching bases. This CDR3 region has 13 residues. Deletions cut 4 bases from V and 6 bases from J, with 9 bases between. Germline V CDR1 and CDR2: KGHSY, FQNENV. CDR3 sequence: CASSLWESGELFF. Here the CDR3 DNA reads TGTGCCAGCAGCCTCTGGGAGTCCGGGGAGCTGTTTTTT.

V gene TRBV19 combines with J gene TRBJ2-7; perhaps TRBD1 as D (5 bases). This CDR3 has 15 residues. Germline CDR1 reads LNHDA; CDR2 reads SQIVND (reference sequence). V lost 5 bases and J 3 bases, leaving 17 bases between the germline ends. Here the CDR3 DNA reads TGTGCCAGTAGTTTGGATACTCAGGGCGTCTACGAGCAGTACTTC. It translates to CASSLDTQGVYEQYF. The entire variable domain, with the rest obtained from reference TRBV19 and TRBJ2-7, is as follows: DGGITQSPKYLFRKEGQNVTLSCEQNLNHDAMYWYRQDPGQGLRLIYYSQIVNDFQKGDIAEGYSVSREKKESFPLTVTSAQKNPTAFYLCASSLDTQGVYEQYFGPGTRLTVT.

V and J are TRBV7-2 and TRBJ1-2, with 7 bases that match TRBD1. J lost 4 bases, V lost 1 base, and 9 bases had no gene match. Germline lookup yields CDR1 SGHTA and CDR2 FQGNSA. CDR3 size: 16 residues. The CDR3 region is CASSLGGQSSGYGYTF. The CDR3 region has the DNA TGTGCCAGCAGCTTAGGGGGACAGTCCTCTGGCTATGGCTACACCTTC.

The chain joins TRBV19 to TRBJ1-2; D is unclear. Germline V gives CDR1 LNHDA, CDR2 SQIVND (reference sequence). CDR3 length: 16 amino acids. V shed 4 bases and J shed 3 bases, with 18 bases lying between them. CDR3: CASSTLKIPHDYGYTF. The CDR3 DNA is TGTGCCAGTAGTACCCTAAAAATACCCCATGACTATGGCTACACCTTC.

The chain is built from TRBV5-1 and TRBJ2-7, with TRBD1 matching 7 bases. The germline V gene encodes CDR1 SGHRS and CDR2 YFSETQ. There are 14 residues in the CDR3. V lost 5 bases to trimming and J lost 0 bases; unmatched junction nucleotides: 5. The CDR3 loop reads CASRAGTDSYEQYF. In DNA form, the CDR3 reads TGCGCCAGCAGGGCCGGGACAGACTCCTACGAGCAGTACTTC.

DNA for the CDR3: TGTGCCACCAGTGACACTAGCGGGGGCCCCTACAATGAGCAGTTCTTC. Encoded protein: CATSDTSGGPYNEQFF. The chain has TRBV24-1 and TRBJ2-1; 11 positions agree with TRBD2. Trimming at V came to 4 bases and at J to 2 bases, leaving 3 bases not matched to a gene. The germline gives CDR1 KGHDR, CDR2 SFDVKD. The CDR3 extends over 16 amino acids.

This chain links TRBV4-3 with TRBJ2-5; 11 bases align to TRBD1. CDR3 length: 16 residues. V shed 3 bases and J 5 bases; nucleotides not matched to a gene: 8. The germline gives CDR1 LGHNA, CDR2 YSLEER. CDR3 nucleotide sequence: TGCGCCAGCAGCCAGGGACCGGGACAGGGGGAGGAGACCCAGTACTTC. Its translation: CASSQGPGQGEETQYF.

This clone was detected only a few times. V gene TRBV5-1 combines with J gene TRBJ2-3; no firm D call. CDR1 SGHRS and CDR2 YFSETQ come from the germline V gene. Trimming took 0 bases from V and 6 from J, leaving 14 bases between them. The CDR3 spans 15 residues. The CDR3 spells CASSLATNPVDTQYF. The CDR3 coding sequence is TGCGCCAGCAGCTTGGCTACTAACCCCGTCGATACGCAGTATTTT.

The J gene is TRBJ1-1, the V gene TRBV30, with D possibly matching TRBD1 (5 bases). V dropped 3 bases and J dropped 5 bases, with 13 bases sitting between them. The CDR3 sequence is 13 residues long. Germline-derived CDR1 and CDR2 are GTSNPN and SVGIG (reference sequence). The CDR3 sequence is CAWRWNAGTEAFF. CDR3 nucleotide sequence: TGTGCCTGGAGGTGGAACGCAGGGACTGAAGCTTTCTTT.

This clone was seen only once. This rearrangement joins TRBV12-3 or TRBV12-4 to TRBJ1-2, with 7 bases aligning to TRBD1. Trimming removed 5 bases from V and 6 bases from J; junction bases left unmatched: 6. The CDR3 extends over 13 amino acids. CDR3 in DNA: TGTGCCAGCAGTCTAAACAGGGGAAATGGCTACACCTTC. Its translation is CASSLNRGNGYTF.

This clone was seen just once. This sequence joins TRBV19 and TRBJ2-3; TRBD2 might be the D (6 bases). The germline gives CDR1 LNHDA, CDR2 SQIVND (reference sequence). CDR3 length: 15 amino acids. Trimming took 3 bases from V and 3 from J, leaving 13 bases between them. The CDR3 nucleotides read TGTGCCAGTAGTATGGATCTGGGGAGGACAGATACGCAGTATTTT. It encodes CASSMDLGRTDTQYF.

This chain connects TRBV7-2 to TRBJ2-7; 9 bases match TRBD2. The CDR3 has 15 residues. Germline lookup yields CDR1 SGHTA and CDR2 FQGNSA. J lost 6 bases, V lost 2 bases, and 8 bases had no gene match. Written as DNA, the CDR3 is TGTGCCAGCAGCTTACGCGGCGGGGGGGCGGTCGAGCAGTACTTC. Translating gives CASSLRGGGAVEQYF.

The V gene is TRBV4-3, the J gene TRBJ2-1; D remains ambiguous. Germline assignment: CDR1 LGHNA and CDR2 YSLEER. The CDR3 runs 13 residues. Trimming stripped 1 base from V and 10 bases from J, with 11 bases between. CDR3 coding DNA: TGCGCCAGCAGCCAAGTGAGAGGTGGCGAGCAGTTCTTC. It specifies CASSQVRGGEQFF.

This clone was detected only once. The V call is TRBV9, the J call TRBJ2-3, with a weak D call TRBD1 (5 bases). Germline CDR1 SGDLS, CDR2 YYNGEE. Trimming removed 4 bases at V and 5 bases at J, with 14 bases between. CDR3 size: 14 residues. The CDR3: CASSPRHQGDTQYF. Here the CDR3 DNA reads TGTGCCAGCAGCCCCCGGCACCAGGGAGATACGCAGTATTTT.

The chain couples TRBV28 to TRBJ2-7, with unresolved D. Germline assignment: CDR1 MDHEN and CDR2 SYDVKM. Trimming stripped 6 bases from V and 4 bases from J, with 19 bases between. The CDR3 runs 15 residues. The CDR3 bases are TGTGCCAGCAGCCAACCCCTATACGGCGGATACGAGCAGTACTTC. Translation: CASSQPLYGGYEQYF.

The chain couples TRBV18 to TRBJ1-1, with a tentative D call TRBD1 (6 bases). The CDR3 has 13 amino acids. V was pared by 6 bases and J by 4 bases, with 12 bases between. Germline assignment: CDR1 KGHSH and CDR2 LQKENI. DNA for the CDR3: TGTGCCAGCTCCAGCGGACAGCTCACTGAAGCTTTCTTT. It specifies CASSSGQLTEAFF.